This entry is about one TCR beta chain. The antigen remains unidentified. V trimming: 3 bases; J trimming: 3 bases; junction bases outside the gene matches: 9. CDR3 length: 17 residues. Germline CDR1 is MNHEY and CDR2 is SMNVEV (reference sequence). With 60 Vbeta and 13 Jbeta primers, the PCR was carried out. Measured with immunoSEQ multiplex PCR; TCRdb has only the in-frame clones, and not every one. This sample has about 190,000 clones, with around 85% found just once. The sample originates from a study of cytomegalovirus exposure and HLA in healthy donors. Study results and caveats: The classifier reportedly diagnosed cytomegalovirus status with high sensitivity and specificity.

Specimen: PBMCs. The receptor was isolated from a man between 35 and 55 years old in good health and CMV-seropositive. This sequence joins TRBV27 and TRBJ2-1, with 9 positions matching TRBD2. CDR3 DNA: TGTGCCAGCAGTTTCCGTGCCGGGACTAGCCTCTACAATGAGCAGTTCTTC. It yields the protein CASSFRAGTSLYNEQFF.